The rows below give T cell receptor beta chains drawn from one sample of a study of human T cells and chemical hapten exposure. TCRdb fed the RACE reads into MiXCR, producing one record per CDR3 protein. The sample records roughly 100,000 distinct CDR3 sequences, 8.5% to 9% being singletons. The sequencing sample was made of whole blood. These TCRs come from a female donor in good health. Some clones in this sample may be carry-over from other donors' samples. CDR3s include the opening cysteine and the closing phenylalanine or tryptophan. The D gene is left open where the match is weak. Size tells how often a clone was seen (once, few, many) or the class of an expanded clone, and some rows leave it out.

v_call	j_call	clone_size	d_call	cdr3_nt	cdr3_aa
TRBV7-2	TRBJ2-1	.	.	TGTGCCAGCAGCTCGGCCGGGGCAGAGCACAATGAGCAGTTCTTC	CASSSAGAEHNEQFF
TRBV20-1	TRBJ1-5	.	TRBD1	TGCAGTGCTAGAGATCCAGGACAGGGGGATCAGCCCCAGCATTTT	CSARDPGQGDQPQHF
TRBV6-6	TRBJ2-3	.	TRBD2	TGTGCCAGCAGGGCTGGGGGGACTATTAGCACAGATACGCAGTATTTT	CASRAGGTISTDTQYF
TRBV5-4	TRBJ2-3	.	.	TGTGCCAGCAGCCCGACCCCCGGACGAGCAACAGATACGCAGTATTTT	CASSPTPGRATDTQYF
TRBV28	TRBJ2-3	.	.	TGTGCCAGCAGTTCAGGTGGCGGGTCCACAGATACGCAGTATTTT	CASSSGGGSTDTQYF
TRBV7-9	TRBJ2-3	.	.	TGTGCCAGCAGCTTAGGTCAGGCCTACACAGATACGCAGTATTTT	CASSLGQAYTDTQYF
TRBV24-1	TRBJ2-2	few	.	TGTGCCACCAGTGATCTAGGACCGGACGGGATTAACACCGGGGAGCTGTTTTTT	CATSDLGPDGINTGELFF
TRBV2	TRBJ1-5	few	.	TGTGCCAGCAGTGAGGAGTCCACGGGGGTACAGCCCCAGCATTTT	CASSEESTGVQPQHF
TRBV25-1	TRBJ2-3	many	TRBD1	TGTGCCAGCAGTGGGCAACCGGGACAGGGGGGCACAGATACGCAGTATTTT	CASSGQPGQGGTDTQYF
TRBV12-3/TRBV12-4	TRBJ2-7	many	TRBD2	TGTGCCAGCAGTCCCCGGACTAGTCCCCACGAGCAGTACTTC	CASSPRTSPHEQYF
TRBV20-1	TRBJ1-6	few	TRBD1	TGCAGTGCAAGTCCACAGGGGGCTGGATCACCCCTCCACTTT	CSASPQGAGSPLHF
TRBV29-1	TRBJ2-1	few	TRBD2	TGCAGCGCGTTAGGACTAGAAGTTGAGCAGTTCTTC	CSALGLEVEQFF
TRBV2	TRBJ2-7	many	.	TGTGCCAGCAGTGAAGCGCTTCCCAAGTCCTACGAGCAGTACTTC	CASSEALPKSYEQYF
TRBV5-1	TRBJ2-1	few	.	TGCGCCAGCAGCTTGGTGACTGGACCCCGTTCCTACAATGAGCAGTTCTTC	CASSLVTGPRSYNEQFF
TRBV20-1	TRBJ2-2	.	TRBD1	TGCAGTGCTCCGGCACAGGGGAGTAACACCGGGGAGCTGTTTTTT	CSAPAQGSNTGELFF
TRBV10-3	TRBJ2-1	many	TRBD2	TGTGCCATCAGCCCCGGGACTAGCGGGATTGGTAGTGAGCAGTTCTTC	CAISPGTSGIGSEQFF
TRBV5-1	TRBJ2-7	few	TRBD2	TGCGCCAGCAGCTTGTTCGATAGCGGGCTCCCCTACGAGCAGTACTTC	CASSLFDSGLPYEQYF
TRBV28	TRBJ1-1	few	.	TGTGCCAGCAGTATCGGGGCTATGAACACTGAAGCTTTCTTT	CASSIGAMNTEAFF
TRBV6-6	TRBJ2-1	once	.	TGTGCCAGCAGTTCGTCCTTACACAATGAGCAGTTCTTC	CASSSSLHNEQFF
TRBV2	TRBJ2-3	few	.	TGTGCCAGCAGTGATGCCGTACGTGCTAGCACAGATACGCAGTATTTT	CASSDAVRASTDTQYF
TRBV3-1	TRBJ2-1	.	TRBD1	TGTGCCAGCAGCCCCAGGGGGCCCTCCACCCAGGATGAGCAGTTCTTC	CASSPRGPSTQDEQFF
TRBV5-1	TRBJ1-4	few	.	TGCGCCAGCAGCCCCGGGGGAGTGAATGAAAAACTGTTTTTT	CASSPGGVNEKLFF
TRBV11-2	TRBJ2-3	.	.	TGTGCCAGCAGCGCCCGGGACTCAGGCCTCCCCCCGGATACGCAGTATTTT	CASSARDSGLPPDTQYF
TRBV5-6	TRBJ2-7	few	.	TGTGCCAGCAGCTTCGGAGACAGCTACGAGCAGTACTTC	CASSFGDSYEQYF
TRBV5-1	TRBJ2-1	few	.	TGCGCCAGCAGCTTAACAGGGTACGATGAGCAGTTCTTC	CASSLTGYDEQFF
TRBV11-1	TRBJ2-5	.	TRBD2	TGTGCCAGCAGCCCACGACTAGCGGGAGTAGGTGAGACCCAGTACTTC	CASSPRLAGVGETQYF
TRBV7-9	TRBJ1-1	.	.	TGTGCCAGCAGCTTAGGGGCCGGGGCGATTTTGAACACTGAAGCTTTCTTT	CASSLGAGAILNTEAFF
TRBV4-1	TRBJ1-1	many	.	TGCGCCAGCAGCCAAGATGTCCAGAGGCTTGTATTATTT	CASSQDVQRLVLF
TRBV29-1	TRBJ1-2	.	TRBD1	TGCAGCGTTGGGGCAAGACAGGGGAACTATGGCTACACCTTC	CSVGARQGNYGYTF
TRBV29-1	TRBJ1-2	many	.	TGCAGCGTTGAAGACACCACCTATGGCTACACCTTC	CSVEDTTYGYTF
TRBV12-3/TRBV12-4	TRBJ2-1	.	TRBD1	TGTGCCAGCAGTTTCTTAACAGGGGGAAATGAGCAGTTCTTC	CASSFLTGGNEQFF
TRBV4-1	TRBJ1-6	few	TRBD1	TGCGCCAGCAGCCAGCCGGACAGGGGAATGTCACCCCTCCACTTT	CASSQPDRGMSPLHF
TRBV20-1	TRBJ1-1	few	.	TGCAGTGCTAGAGGGACTTCCACTGAAGCTTTCTTT	CSARGTSTEAFF
TRBV7-2	TRBJ1-5	few	.	TGTGCCAGCAGCCTGACAAGTTATAGCAATCAGCCCCAGCATTTT	CASSLTSYSNQPQHF